This T cell receptor beta chain is drawn from a study of tumor-infiltrating lymphocytes in primary liver carcinoma. Study background: The neoplasms were of stage T1-T3 N0M0, with dimensions of roughly 4.2 to 10 cm across.

The authors made TCR beta cDNA from 450 to 600 ng total RNA with a constant-region primer. Investigators got TCR beta libraries out of three nested multiplex PCR rounds, done with slightly modified ARM-PCR. The study ran its first two PCR rounds for nine to eleven cycles each, using TRBV1-TRBV30 forward primers and a C-beta reverse primer. A single record per CDR3 protein comes from TCRdb applying MiXCR to the multiplex PCR reads. The top ten clones hold roughly 7.9% of a sample with 100,000 to 150,000 distinct CDR3 sequences, around 64% of them seen once. Comment on this clonotype: Antigen: not known.

Co-extracted RNA and DNA came from about 20-30 mg of unsorted bulk tissue. Five separate regions of each tumor underwent sampling. Study-wide results and caveats: Overlap in tumor-adjacent and tumor-blood pairs fell below that of tumor region pairs. Representation across all five tumor regions was limited to only about 8-24% of top clones.

The CDR3 totals 18 residues. Germline CDR1 MNHNY, CDR2 SVGAGI (reference sequence). The J segment lost 1 base and the V segment lost 3 bases, leaving 11 bases of the junction unmatched. This TCR was recovered from a woman between 55 and 75 years old with primary liver carcinoma and hepatitis B virus infection. The sequencing sample was made of liver tumor tissue from sampling region 3. Subset denoted: tumor region T3, left-lateral pole. The J gene is TRBJ2-7, the V gene TRBV6-6; 11 nucleotides align to TRBD2. CDR3 amino acids: CASSYAPGLAGTSYEQYF. The CDR3 nucleotides read TGTGCCAGCAGTTATGCTCCAGGACTAGCGGGTACTTCCTACGAGCAGTACTTC.